This entry lists 20 T cell receptor beta chains sequenced from one sample in a study of cytomegalovirus exposure and HLA in healthy donors (dated by TCRdb to the late 2010s). Libraries were prepared through the immunoSEQ multiplex PCR assay. A mixture of 60 forward primers for TCR Vbeta segments and 13 reverse primers for TCR Jbeta segments was used in the multiplex PCR. Sourced from immuneACCESS, this table was stored by TCRdb with only in-frame sequences that have V and J called. A share of the clones is absent; for the studies checked, an unresolved V gene accounts for under half, and the remainder has no known explanation. For this sample the table gives approximately 300,000 clones, of which roughly 80% were detected only once. Together, the top ten hold over 0.3% of the sample. What was sequenced was PBMCs. All receptors come from a girl aged 2-15 years in good health and CMV-seronegative.

The chain carries TRBV6-5 and TRBJ1-2; D might be TRBD1 (6 bases). Trimming removed 1 base from V and 4 bases from J, with 13 bases in between. The length of the CDR3 is 15 residues. Germline lookup yields CDR1 MNHEY and CDR2 SVGAGI. The CDR3 nucleotides are TGTGCCAGCAGTTACTTTCCAGGGGCGGTCTATGGCTACACCTTC. Translating it yields CASSYFPGAVYGYTF.

The rearrangement uses TRBV10-3 and TRBJ2-7, with 10 bases lining up with TRBD2. Germline-derived CDR1 and CDR2 are ENHRY and SYGVKD. V was pared by 0 bases and J by 6 bases, with 17 bases of the junction left unmatched. This CDR3 contains 19 residues. CDR3 nucleotide sequence: TGTGCCATCAGTGAGTCGATTCCCGCTAGCGGGAGCCAGACTACCGAGCAGTACTTC. Its protein product is CAISESIPASGSQTTEQYF.

The CDR3 sequence: CASSDFYGRGKGKLFF. CDR3 DNA: TGTGCCAGCAGTGATTTTTATGGGAGGGGAAAAGGAAAACTGTTTTTT. V usage is TRBV25-1 and J usage is TRBJ1-4; maybe TRBD1 (5 bases). The CDR3 contains 16 residues. Deletions cut 3 bases from V and 10 bases from J, with 21 bases between. Germline-derived CDR1 and CDR2 are MGHDK and SYGVNS.

CDR3 sequence: CASSPQGVNGYTF. CDR3 in DNA: TGTGCCAGCTCACCACAGGGGGTAAATGGCTACACCTTC. The V and J genes are TRBV18 and TRBJ1-2; possible D gene TRBD1, 6 bases. Trimming removed 1 base at V and 6 bases at J, with 9 bases between. In germline, CDR1 is KGHSH, CDR2 LQKENI. The CDR3 loop spans 13 amino acids.

This clone was detected only once. The V gene is TRBV27, the J gene TRBJ1-4; maybe TRBD1 (5 bases). The CDR3 extends over 17 amino acids. Germline lookup yields CDR1 MNHEY and CDR2 SMNVEV (reference sequence). Trimming stripped 0 bases from V and 5 bases from J, with 16 bases between. The CDR3: CASSLSRAGRRNEKLFF. In nucleotides, the CDR3 is TGTGCCAGCAGTTTATCGAGGGCGGGACGGAGAAATGAAAAACTGTTTTTT.

This clone showed up just a few times. The V call is TRBV11-2, the J call TRBJ2-1; tentative D call: TRBD2 (7 bases). The germline V and J ends were trimmed by 1 base and 10 bases, with 20 bases remaining between them. Germline CDR1 reads SGHAT; CDR2 reads FQNNGV. The CDR3 runs 16 residues. CDR3 in DNA: TGTGCCAGCAGCTTAGTTGGAGGGGGGGTGGGTGAGGAGCAGTTCTTC. Translation gives CASSLVGGGVGEEQFF.

The chain's CDR3 is CASTAGRTDTQYF. CDR3 sequence (DNA): TGCGCCAGCACAGCGGGGCGCACAGATACGCAGTATTTT. The rearrangement uses TRBV10-1 and TRBJ2-3; 7 nucleotides line up with TRBD2. Germline CDR1 is WNHNN and CDR2 is SYGVQD (reference sequence). The CDR3 has 13 residues. V gave up 7 bases and J gave up 1 base; unmatched junction bases: 2.

The genes are TRBV7-9 and TRBJ1-2; tentatively, D is TRBD1 (5 bases). Germline V gene sequence: CDR1 SEHNR, CDR2 FQNEAQ (reference sequence). The CDR3 is 16 residues long. V lost 1 base and J 4 bases, leaving 16 bases between the germline ends. The CDR3 here is CASSLETAYSPYGYTF. The CDR3 nucleotides read TGTGCCAGCAGCTTAGAGACAGCATATAGCCCCTATGGCTACACCTTC.

This clone turned up a few times. This chain joins TRBV19 and TRBJ1-4; weak D call: TRBD1 (6 bases). CDR1 and CDR2 from the germline V gene are LNHDA and SQIVND (reference sequence). This CDR3 has 16 amino acids. Trimming pared 3 bases from V and 4 bases from J, leaving 15 bases between. CDR3 loop: CASSIGTTPHNEKLFF. CDR3 DNA sequence: TGTGCCAGTAGTATTGGGACAACGCCTCATAATGAAAAACTGTTTTTT.

This clone was observed a single time. The V gene is TRBV5-1, the J gene TRBJ1-2; 7 bases line up with TRBD1. The CDR3 is 17 residues long. V dropped 0 bases and J dropped 5; count of bases not matched to a gene: 13. The germline V gene encodes CDR1 SGHRS and CDR2 YFSETQ. The CDR3, as DNA: TGCGCCAGCAGCTTGGCCCCGGGACAGTTCCTAGGTTATGGCTACACCTTC. It specifies CASSLAPGQFLGYGYTF.

The chain carries TRBV29-1 and TRBJ2-1; the D is unclear. This CDR3 contains 9 residues. V was clipped by 0 bases and J by 14 bases, with 5 bases between them. Germline CDR1 reads SQVTM; CDR2 reads ANQGSEA. CDR3 in amino acids: CSVEDREFF. Written as DNA, the CDR3 is TGCAGCGTTGAAGATCGTGAGTTCTTC.

The rearrangement links TRBV11-2 to TRBJ2-7; perhaps TRBD1 as D (5 bases). Germline V CDR1 and CDR2: SGHAT, FQNNGV. The CDR3 sequence is 13 residues long. V was shortened by 4 bases and J by 2 bases, with 9 bases between the two germline ends. CDR3 nucleotides: TGTGCCAGCAGCTACGACAGCACCTACGAGCAGTACTTC. It specifies CASSYDSTYEQYF.

The rearrangement links TRBV7-8 to TRBJ1-2; TRBD1 aligns across 10 bases. With 5 bases clipped from V and 5 bases from J, the junction kept 14 bases outside the gene matches. The length of the CDR3 is 17 residues. CDR1 SGHVS and CDR2 FQNEAQ come from the germline V gene. Written as DNA, the CDR3 is TGTGCCAGCAGCCCGACTACTGGACAGGGGGATAGGTATGGCTACACCTTC. Amino acid sequence: CASSPTTGQGDRYGYTF.

Here the CDR3 reads CASSVGTGPSNYGYTF. The CDR3 region has the DNA TGTGCCAGCAGCGTAGGGACAGGGCCAAGTAACTATGGCTACACCTTC. This chain links TRBV9 with TRBJ1-2; TRBD1 matches 8 bases. The germline V gene has CDR1 SGDLS and CDR2 YYNGEE. The CDR3 has 16 amino acids. V dropped 0 bases and J dropped 1; count of bases not matched to a gene: 5. Full variable domain (remainder filled in from reference TRBV9 and TRBJ1-2): DSGVTQTPKHLITATGQRVTLRCSPRSGDLSVYWYQQSLDQGLQFLIQYYNGEERAKGNILERFSAQQFPDLHSELNLSSLELGDSALYFCASSVGTGPSNYGYTFGSGTRLTVV.

There are a few counts of this clone. Other DNA sequences of this sample code for an identical CDR3. The V call is TRBV5-1, the J call TRBJ2-7; 9 bases line up with TRBD1. This CDR3 contains 15 residues. CDR1 and CDR2 from the germline V gene are SGHRS and YFSETQ. Germline trimming cut 3 bases from V and 4 bases from J; bases unmatched to any gene: 8. The CDR3 loop is CASSSTGTGTYEQYF. The CDR3 DNA follows: TGCGCCAGCAGCTCAACCGGGACAGGGACGTACGAGCAGTACTTC.

The chain is built from TRBV11-2 and TRBJ2-7, with D possibly matching TRBD2 (5 bases). The CDR3 is 14 residues long. The V end was cut by 2 bases, the J end by 2 bases, with 10 bases between. Germline values: CDR1 SGHAT, CDR2 FQNNGV. In DNA, the CDR3 is TGTGCCAGCAGCTTAATGGAGGCGACCTACGAGCAGTACTTC. Amino acids: CASSLMEATYEQYF.

In its sample, this clone was seen once. The rearrangement links TRBV19 to TRBJ2-1; 8 nucleotides match TRBD2. The CDR3 contains 15 residues. V gave up 6 bases and J gave up 4 bases; unmatched junction bases: 8. Germline V gene data show CDR1 as LNHDA and CDR2 as SQIVND (reference sequence). The CDR3 DNA follows: TGTGCCAGTAGACCCACCGGGGGGGGATACAATGAGCAGTTCTTC. It is translated as CASRPTGGGYNEQFF.

This clone was recorded a few times. This chain links TRBV28 with TRBJ1-4, with D perhaps TRBD1 (5 bases). The V gene's germline CDR1 is MDHEN and CDR2 SYDVKM. Trimming stripped 3 bases from V and 8 bases from J, with 13 bases between. This CDR3 region has 14 residues. CDR3 DNA: TGTGCCAGCAGTTTTTGGGGCGCAAGGGAAAAACTGTTTTTT. Protein: CASSFWGAREKLFF.

This chain connects TRBV18 to TRBJ1-2, with TRBD1 as a possible D gene (5 bases). Looked up from germline, CDR1 is KGHSH and CDR2 is LQKENI. Trimming shortened V by 1 base and J by 8 bases, and 14 bases separated the two germline ends. The CDR3 has 14 amino acids. This chain's CDR3 is CASSPLGREEGYTF. CDR3 sequence (DNA): TGTGCCAGCTCACCACTGGGGCGGGAAGAAGGCTACACCTTC.

The rearrangement uses TRBV5-5 and TRBJ1-1; perhaps TRBD1 as D (5 bases). The CDR3 has 14 residues. Germline V gene sequence: CDR1 SGHKS, CDR2 YYEKEE (reference sequence). Trimming took 4 bases from V and 4 from J, leaving 14 bases between them. The CDR3 is CASSQTQGPTEAFF. As DNA, the CDR3 is TGTGCCAGCAGCCAAACGCAGGGTCCCACTGAAGCTTTCTTT.